A single sample is the source of the 21 T cell receptor beta chains below, sequenced in a study of blood T cell repertoires in COVID-19. The protocol was immunoSEQ multiplex PCR, while the TCRdb copy is restricted to in-frame clones and leaves out a portion. Altogether more than 20,000 clones are present, about nine tenths being singletons, with the ten largest covering 7.5% to 9%. Material for sequencing was peripheral blood. The source is a human donor in a cohort sampled during active COVID-19.

This chain uses TRBV11-2 with TRBJ2-7, with D tentatively TRBD2 (6 bases). The germline V gene encodes CDR1 SGHAT and CDR2 FQNNGV. V was cut by 3 bases and J by 3 bases, with 12 bases left in between. The CDR3 length is 14 residues. CDR3 loop: CASSLSSGFYEQYF. The CDR3 DNA reads TGTGCCAGCAGCTTGTCCAGCGGGTTCTACGAGCAGTACTTC.

This chain links TRBV5-1 with TRBJ2-7; the D gene is possibly TRBD1 (6 bases). Looked up from germline, CDR1 is SGHRS and CDR2 is YFSETQ. V gave up 2 bases and J gave up 3 bases, with 18 bases separating them. The CDR3 spans 16 residues. The CDR3 is CASSFSVDGQRYEQYF. CDR3 coding DNA: TGCGCCAGCAGCTTCAGCGTCGATGGACAGCGCTACGAGCAGTACTTC.

This chain connects TRBV7-9 to TRBJ2-2; perhaps TRBD2 as D (5 bases). The CDR3 runs 17 residues. The V end lost 3 bases, the J end lost 5 bases, and 19 bases lay between the germline ends. Per the germline V gene, CDR1 is SEHNR and CDR2 is FQNEAQ (reference sequence). CDR3 sequence: CASSFSEQPRLTGELFF. CDR3 nucleotide sequence: TGTGCCAGCAGCTTTAGCGAGCAGCCTAGACTAACCGGGGAGCTGTTTTTT.

The chain recombines TRBV4-1 with TRBJ2-3; tentative D call: TRBD1 (5 bases). CDR3 size: 19 residues. The germline V and J ends were trimmed by 0 bases and 0 bases, with 19 bases remaining between them. CDR1 is MGHRA, CDR2 YSYEKL, per germline. The CDR3 loop is CASSQDWVRGSSSTDTQYF. DNA for the CDR3: TGCGCCAGCAGCCAAGATTGGGTAAGGGGCAGCTCTAGCACAGATACGCAGTATTTT.

V is TRBV5-4 and J is TRBJ2-7; TRBD1 agrees at 8 bases. CDR3 size: 16 residues. Germline trimming cut 0 bases from V and 6 bases from J; bases unmatched to any gene: 11. Germline V gene sequence: CDR1 SGHNT, CDR2 YYREEE (reference sequence). As DNA, the CDR3 is TGTGCCAGCAGCTTGGGTCTCGGGACAGGATCCCGCGAGCAGTACTTC. Translated: CASSLGLGTGSREQYF. Using reference TRBV5-4 and TRBJ2-7 for the parts outside the CDR3, the full variable domain is ETGVTQSPTHLIKTRGQQVTLRCSSQSGHNTVSWYQQALGQGPQFIFQYYREEENGRGNFPPRFSGLQFPNYSSELNVNALELDDSALYLCASSLGLGTGSREQYFGPGTRLTVT.

This clone came up a few times. The chain combines TRBV5-1 with TRBJ1-3; D may be TRBD1 (6 bases). V lost 4 bases and J 0 bases, leaving 17 bases between the germline ends. This CDR3 is 17 amino acids long. CDR1 is SGHRS, CDR2 YFSETQ, per germline. The CDR3 coding sequence is TGCGCCAGCAGCGCACTGACAGGTTCCTCCTCTGGAAACACCATATATTTT. It yields the protein CASSALTGSSSGNTIYF.

This clone is a singleton in its sample. V and J are TRBV6-2 or TRBV6-3 and TRBJ2-1; 12 bases match TRBD2. V lost 6 bases, J lost 6 bases, and 12 bases stayed unmatched. This CDR3 is 17 amino acids long. CDR1 is MNHEY and CDR2 is SVGEGT in the germline V gene. The CDR3 bases are TGTGCCAGCAGCCGACCTCGACTAGCGGGAGAGTCCAATGAGCAGTTCTTC. Protein product: CASSRPRLAGESNEQFF.

V gene TRBV7-2 combines with J gene TRBJ2-3, with 11 nucleotides matching TRBD2. Germline trimming cut 0 bases from V and 4 bases from J; bases unmatched to any gene: 6. CDR1 and CDR2 from the germline V gene are SGHTA and FQGNSA. The CDR3 loop spans 17 amino acids. CDR3 in amino acids: CASSLAIAGGVADTQYF. Written as DNA, the CDR3 is TGTGCCAGCAGCTTAGCAATAGCGGGGGGGGTCGCAGATACGCAGTATTTT.

This clone was picked up one time. The chain carries TRBV6-5 and TRBJ1-6, with TRBD1 as a possible D gene (6 bases). This CDR3 is built from 15 residues. The V end was cut by 4 bases, the J end by 5 bases, with 12 bases between. Germline loops: CDR1 MNHEY, CDR2 SVGAGI. This CDR3 is CASSWGRIDNSPLHF. DNA of the CDR3: TGTGCCAGCAGTTGGGGGCGAATCGATAATTCACCCCTCCACTTT.

CDR3 sequence reads: CASSVGRANGELFF. Here the CDR3 DNA reads TGTGCCAGCAGCGTCGGGAGGGCCAACGGGGAGCTGTTTTTT. The V gene is TRBV14, the J gene TRBJ2-2; 8 positions agree with TRBD2. The J segment lost 7 bases and the V segment lost 5 bases, leaving 6 bases of the junction unmatched. Germline CDR1 and CDR2: SGHDN and FVKESK. There are 14 residues in the CDR3. The full variable domain, its missing parts supplied by reference TRBV14 and TRBJ2-2, is EAGVTQFPSHSVIEKGQTVTLRCDPISGHDNLYWYRRVMGKEIKFLLHFVKESKQDESGMPNNRFLAERTGGTYSTLKVQPAELEDSGVYFCASSVGRANGELFFGEGSRLTVL.

This clone was picked up one time. The genes are TRBV29-1 and TRBJ1-5, with 7 bases lining up with TRBD1. The germline V gene encodes CDR1 SQVTM and CDR2 ANQGSEA. This CDR3 spans 13 amino acids. V lost 8 bases and J lost 2; bases outside the gene matches: 6. CDR3: CSIQGTGNQPQHF. The CDR3 DNA is TGCAGCATCCAAGGGACAGGCAATCAGCCCCAGCATTTT.

This clone has just one count. The chain is built from TRBV7-9 and TRBJ2-3, with TRBD1 as a possible D gene (6 bases). The length of the CDR3 is 14 residues. Germline CDR1 is SEHNR and CDR2 is FQNEAQ (reference sequence). Trimming took 5 bases from V and 3 from J, leaving 12 bases between them. As DNA, the CDR3 is TGTGCCAGCAGCACGGACAGTAATACAGATACGCAGTATTTT. Translating gives CASSTDSNTDTQYF.

This chain links TRBV7-6 with TRBJ1-1, with 8 bases lining up with TRBD1. V lost 1 base, J lost 4 bases, and 2 bases stayed unmatched. Looked up from germline, CDR1 is SGHVS and CDR2 is FNYEAQ. The length of the CDR3 is 14 residues. The CDR3, as DNA: TGTGCCAGCAGCTTAGATCAGGGGGCCACTGAAGCTTTCTTT. Its protein product is CASSLDQGATEAFF.

The chain combines TRBV27 with TRBJ2-1; D is ambiguous. The V gene lost 6 bases and the J gene lost 2 bases, with 14 bases spanning the gap. Looked up from germline, CDR1 is MNHEY and CDR2 is SMNVEV (reference sequence). The CDR3 has 15 amino acids. CDR3 protein: CASSFLGSAYNEQFF. CDR3 coding DNA: TGTGCCAGCAGCTTTCTAGGATCTGCCTACAATGAGCAGTTCTTC.

The chain is built from TRBV5-1 and TRBJ1-6; 7 positions match TRBD1. Trimming removed 7 bases from V and 7 bases from J; junction bases left unmatched: 11. Per the germline V gene, CDR1 is SGHRS and CDR2 is YFSETQ. The CDR3 has 15 amino acids. The CDR3 loop is CASGEVGTENSPLHF. DNA for the CDR3: TGCGCCAGCGGGGAGGTTGGGACAGAGAATTCACCCCTCCACTTT.

The chain is built from TRBV5-5 and TRBJ2-3; D is uncertain. V was clipped by 4 bases and J by 2 bases, with 14 bases between them. Germline V gene data show CDR1 as SGHKS and CDR2 as YYEKEE (reference sequence). The CDR3 contains 15 residues. The CDR3 DNA follows: TGTGCCAGCAGCCTCTTTCCCGCGGCCACAGATACGCAGTATTTT. It encodes CASSLFPAATDTQYF.

The rearrangement joins TRBV5-1 to TRBJ2-1, with D unclear. Germline V gene data show CDR1 as SGHRS and CDR2 as YFSETQ. This CDR3 region has 12 residues. Trimming shortened V by 5 bases and J by 8 bases, and 11 bases separated the two germline ends. The CDR3 here is CASSQVGDEQFF. As DNA, the CDR3 is TGCGCCAGCAGTCAGGTTGGTGATGAGCAGTTCTTC.

The chain recombines TRBV24-1 with TRBJ2-2; possible D gene TRBD2, 5 bases. The CDR3 contains 14 residues. Trimming pared 10 bases from V and 5 bases from J, leaving 16 bases between. Germline CDR1 reads KGHDR; CDR2 reads SFDVKD. The CDR3: CATTGLAGTGELFF. The CDR3, as DNA: TGTGCCACGACGGGTCTCGCGGGTACCGGGGAGCTGTTTTTT.

V usage is TRBV18 and J usage is TRBJ2-6; perhaps TRBD2 as D (6 bases). Germline V gene sequence: CDR1 KGHSH, CDR2 LQKENI. V was trimmed by 3 bases and J by 0 bases, leaving 15 bases between them. The CDR3 is 18 amino acids. DNA of the CDR3: TGTGCCAGCTCACCGGGGCAGGGACTCCTCTCTGGGGCCAACGTCCTGACTTTC. It codes for CASSPGQGLLSGANVLTF.

The CDR3 DNA is TGTGCCAGCAGCTCTCACAGGGGGCGCGGATACGAGCAGTACTTC. Encoded protein: CASSSHRGRGYEQYF. The chain carries TRBV11-2 and TRBJ2-7, with 9 positions matching TRBD1. The CDR3 is 15 residues long. The ends lost 4 bases at V and 4 bases at J; junction bases unmatched: 8. Per the germline V gene, CDR1 is SGHAT and CDR2 is FQNNGV.

CDR3 sequence (DNA): TGTGCCAGTAGTACTCAAAAGGGGCAGCCCCAGCATTTT. The encoded protein is CASSTQKGQPQHF. The chain recombines TRBV19 with TRBJ1-5; the D gene is possibly TRBD1 (5 bases). The CDR3 length is 13 residues. The germline V and J ends were trimmed by 4 bases and 7 bases, with 11 bases remaining between them. Germline assignment: CDR1 LNHDA and CDR2 SQIVND (reference sequence). The whole variable domain, filled in from reference TRBV19 and TRBJ1-5, reads DGGITQSPKYLFRKEGQNVTLSCEQNLNHDAMYWYRQDPGQGLRLIYYSQIVNDFQKGDIAEGYSVSREKKESFPLTVTSAQKNPTAFYLCASSTQKGQPQHFGDGTRLSIL.